The rows below give T cell receptor beta chains drawn from one sample of a study of blood T cell repertoires in COVID-19. Here immunoSEQ multiplex PCR was the method, and the copy in TCRdb shows in-frame clones only, minus some. The sample consists of more than 35,000 clones, 90% of them appearing once. Sequenced input: peripheral blood. These receptors were taken from a human donor in a cohort sampled during active COVID-19. Both conserved end residues are part of each CDR3. Each record gives: V gene, J gene, D gene, clone size, CDR3 DNA, CDR3 protein. The D gene is left open where the match is weak. Only part of the rows carry a size: once, few, many, or a class if the clone is expanded.

TRBV11-3,TRBJ2-1,TRBD2,NA,TGTGCCAGCAGCAGGACTAGCAATGAGCAGTTCTTC,CASSRTSNEQFF
TRBV7-7,TRBJ1-5,NA,NA,TGTGCCAGCAGCGCGCTCCGGCGGAGCAATCAGCCCCAGCATTTT,CASSALRRSNQPQHF
TRBV5-1,TRBJ2-3,NA,NA,TGCGCCAGCAGGAACGAGGGCACAGATACGCAGTATTTT,CASRNEGTDTQYF
TRBV7-6,TRBJ2-5,TRBD2,NA,TGTGCCAGCAGCCGTTCTAGCGGGACTGCTCGAGAGACCCAGTACTTC,CASSRSSGTARETQYF
TRBV11-2,TRBJ2-7,TRBD2,NA,TGTGCCAGCAGCATACTAGCGGCAGACTACGAGCAGTACTTC,CASSILAADYEQYF
TRBV3-1/TRBV3-2,TRBJ2-3,TRBD2,NA,TGTGCCAGCAGCCCCGGACTCGGGGCGGGAGGCGCAGATACGCAGTATTTT,CASSPGLGAGGADTQYF
TRBV18,TRBJ2-7,NA,NA,TGTGCCAGCTCACCATTGGCACAAGCCTACGAGCAGTACTTC,CASSPLAQAYEQYF
TRBV5-5,TRBJ1-3,NA,NA,TGTGCCAGCAGCCTACTTTTCGGGGGAGTCTCTGGAAACACCATATATTTT,CASSLLFGGVSGNTIYF
TRBV29-1,TRBJ2-2,NA,NA,TGCAGCGTTACGGGGGGCCCGAACACCGGGGAGCTGTTTTTT,CSVTGGPNTGELFF
TRBV5-6,TRBJ2-2,NA,once,TGTGCCAGCAGCCGCGAGCGGTTCACCGGGGAGCTGTTTTTT,CASSRERFTGELFF
TRBV7-9,TRBJ1-2,NA,NA,TGTGCCAGCAGCTTAAATGGACAGTCTGCTGGCTACACCTTC,CASSLNGQSAGYTF
TRBV6-5,TRBJ2-5,NA,NA,TGTGCCAGCAGTTACTTATCCGGGACCCAGTACTTC,CASSYLSGTQYF
TRBV21-1,TRBJ1-5,NA,NA,TGTGCCAGCAGCACATTACGACAGTCCAATCAGCCCCAGCATTTT,CASSTLRQSNQPQHF
TRBV28,TRBJ1-2,NA,NA,TGTGCCGGAAGAGACGGACAGAATACAGCTAACTATGGCTACACCTTC,CAGRDGQNTANYGYTF
TRBV7-2,TRBJ2-5,TRBD2,NA,TGTGCCAGCAGCTTAGGACGCGGGAGGGCCGGAGAGACCCAGTACTTC,CASSLGRGRAGETQYF
TRBV7-9,TRBJ2-7,TRBD2,few,TGTGCCAGCAGCTCCTGGGGGGGGTCCTACGAGCAGTACTTC,CASSSWGGSYEQYF
TRBV5-6,TRBJ1-6,NA,NA,TGTGCCAGCAGCTTCGGTCCAAACTATAATTCACCCCTCCACTTT,CASSFGPNYNSPLHF
TRBV7-2,TRBJ2-2,NA,NA,TGTGCCAGCAGCTCGAGCGGTGTGAACACCGGGGAGCTGTTTTTT,CASSSSGVNTGELFF
TRBV5-4,TRBJ2-5,NA,once,TGTGCCAGCAGCTTGGGGGGGGGCGTAGAGACCCAGTACTTC,CASSLGGGVETQYF
TRBV5-5,TRBJ2-1,TRBD2,NA,TGTGCCAGCAGCTTTCTACCTCGGGGGGCGGGAGGGCCTATACGGAATGAGCAGTTCTTC,CASSFLPRGAGGPIRNEQFF
TRBV18,TRBJ2-7,TRBD1,NA,TGTGCCAGCTCACCCCGGACAGGGGCGGACGAGCAGTACTTC,CASSPRTGADEQYF
TRBV4-3,TRBJ1-2,NA,few,TGCGCCAGCAGCCAACCAGGAAACTATGGCTACACCTTC,CASSQPGNYGYTF
TRBV18,TRBJ2-1,TRBD2,NA,TGTGCCAGCTCACCGACAGTAGCCGGGACTAGCGTTTCCAATGAGCAGTTCTTC,CASSPTVAGTSVSNEQFF
TRBV27,TRBJ2-1,TRBD2,NA,TGTGCCAGCAGTTTCTTTGTGACTAGCAGTTACAATGAGCAGTTCTTC,CASSFFVTSSYNEQFF
TRBV24-1,TRBJ2-5,NA,NA,TGTGCCACCAGTGAGTCAGGACAGTGGGAGACCCAGTACTTC,CATSESGQWETQYF
TRBV3-1/TRBV3-2,TRBJ2-1,TRBD2,NA,TGTGCCAGCAGCGGAAGCGGGAGGGCTTCCAATGAGCAGTTCTTC,CASSGSGRASNEQFF
TRBV7-9,TRBJ2-1,TRBD1,NA,TGTGCCAGCAGCCCCGGGACAGTCAGCTGGAATGAGCAGTTCTTC,CASSPGTVSWNEQFF
TRBV5-4,TRBJ2-2,NA,NA,TGTGCCAGCAGGTACGGGAACACCGGGGAGCTGTTTTTT,CASRYGNTGELFF
TRBV18,TRBJ1-6,TRBD1,NA,TGTGCCAGCTCACCTCAAGACAGGGACGGTTCACCCCTCCACTTT,CASSPQDRDGSPLHF
TRBV6-6,TRBJ2-3,TRBD2,NA,TGTGCCAGCAGGCTGTCCCGGGGGGAGGGAAATACGCAGTATTTT,CASRLSRGEGNTQYF
TRBV9,TRBJ2-7,TRBD1,NA,TGTGCCAGCAGCGCATCAACAGGGGGAGGCTACGAGCAGTACTTC,CASSASTGGGYEQYF
TRBV15,TRBJ2-2,TRBD2,NA,TGTGCCACCAGCAGAGAACTAGCGGGGGCCAGGGAGCTGTTTTTT,CATSRELAGARELFF
TRBV2,TRBJ2-5,NA,NA,TGTGCCAGCAGTGTCCGGGGGACCCAGTACTTC,CASSVRGTQYF
TRBV5-1,TRBJ1-5,TRBD1,NA,TGCGCCAGCAGCCCGGGACAGAGCAATCAGCCCCAGCATTTT,CASSPGQSNQPQHF
TRBV6-5,TRBJ2-7,TRBD2,NA,TGTGCCCACGGGACTACCTCGGACGAGCAGTACTTC,CAHGTTSDEQYF
TRBV7-9,TRBJ2-5,NA,NA,TGTGCCAGCAGCTTAGTTGGGACTGAGACCCAGTACTTC,CASSLVGTETQYF
TRBV5-1,TRBJ2-7,NA,NA,TGCGCCAGCAGCTTGGAGGGGAATCGGGAGCAGTACTTC,CASSLEGNREQYF
TRBV2,TRBJ2-7,NA,few,TGTGCCAGCAGTGAAAGAACCAGCTCCTACGAGCAGTACTTC,CASSERTSSYEQYF
TRBV12-2,TRBJ2-3,NA,NA,TGTGCAAGTCGCCCAACGTCCAGCGGGAGTTTTATGGACGGCACAGATACGCAGTATTTT,CASRPTSSGSFMDGTDTQYF
TRBV18,TRBJ1-2,TRBD1,NA,TGTGCCAGCTCACCAAAGGGACAGAACGATGGCTACACCTTC,CASSPKGQNDGYTF
TRBV19,TRBJ2-1,TRBD1,NA,TGTGCCAGTAGGCCGGGACAGGGGGCGTCCTACAATGAGCAGTTCTTC,CASRPGQGASYNEQFF
TRBV28,TRBJ1-2,NA,NA,TGTGCCAGCAGTCTGTACAGGGACCGCTACACCTTC,CASSLYRDRYTF